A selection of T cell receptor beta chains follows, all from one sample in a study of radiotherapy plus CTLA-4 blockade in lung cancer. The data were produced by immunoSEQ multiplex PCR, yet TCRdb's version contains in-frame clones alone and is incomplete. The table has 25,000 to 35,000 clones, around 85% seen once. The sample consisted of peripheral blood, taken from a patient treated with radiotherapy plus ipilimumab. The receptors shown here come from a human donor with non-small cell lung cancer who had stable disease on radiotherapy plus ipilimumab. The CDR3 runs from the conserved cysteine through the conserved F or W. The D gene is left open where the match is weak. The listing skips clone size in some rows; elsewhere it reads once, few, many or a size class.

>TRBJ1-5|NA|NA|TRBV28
CASRNRVGGGQPQHF
TGTGCCAGCAGGAATAGAGTCGGGGGCGGTCAGCCCCAGCATTTT
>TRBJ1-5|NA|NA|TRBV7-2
CASSQMGGGNQPQHF
TGTGCCAGCAGCCAGATGGGAGGGGGCAATCAGCCCCAGCATTTT
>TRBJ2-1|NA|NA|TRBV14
CASSQGGLGGHEQFF
TGTGCCAGCAGCCAAGGGGGGTTAGGAGGCCATGAGCAGTTCTTC
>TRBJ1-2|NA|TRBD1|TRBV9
CASSPGQGENTF
TGTGCCAGCAGCCCGGGACAGGGTGAGAACACCTTC
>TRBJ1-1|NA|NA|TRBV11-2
CASSPSTMGAFF
TGTGCCAGCAGCCCGAGCACTATGGGAGCTTTCTTT
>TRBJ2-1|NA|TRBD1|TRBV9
CASTRQGSENEQFF
TGTGCCAGCACCCGACAGGGGTCGGAAAATGAGCAGTTCTTC
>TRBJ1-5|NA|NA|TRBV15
CATSRGTGVGGNQPQHF
TGTGCCACCAGCAGAGGGACTGGGGTGGGGGGCAATCAGCCCCAGCATTTT
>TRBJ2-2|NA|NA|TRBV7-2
CASSPPAVSNTGELFF
TGTGCCAGCAGCCCACCCGCAGTGTCGAACACCGGGGAGCTGTTTTTT
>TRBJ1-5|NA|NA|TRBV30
CAWSVGVRESNQPQHF
TGTGCCTGGAGTGTCGGAGTGAGGGAGAGCAATCAGCCCCAGCATTTT
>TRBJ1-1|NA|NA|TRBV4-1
CASSQAGQPRAFF
TGCGCCAGCAGCCAAGCTGGTCAGCCTCGGGCTTTCTTT
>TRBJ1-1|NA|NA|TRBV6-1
CASSENRNTEAFF
TGTGCCAGCAGTGAAAACCGGAACACTGAAGCTTTCTTT
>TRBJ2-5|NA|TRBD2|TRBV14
CASSQVRPSGKETQYF
TGTGCCAGCAGCCAAGTTCGGCCTAGCGGCAAAGAGACCCAGTACTTC
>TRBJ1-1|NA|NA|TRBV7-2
CASSPHQGANTEAFF
TGTGCCAGCAGCCCACATCAGGGCGCGAACACTGAAGCTTTCTTT
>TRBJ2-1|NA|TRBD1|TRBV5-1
CASSGTGYNEQFF
TGCGCCAGCTCCGGGACAGGGTACAATGAGCAGTTCTTC
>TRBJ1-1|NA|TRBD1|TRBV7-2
CASSSWGQGGPMNTEAFF
TGTGCCAGCAGCTCTTGGGGACAGGGGGGGCCTATGAACACTGAAGCTTTCTTT
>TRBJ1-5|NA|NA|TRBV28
CASSWWGNSNQPQHF
TGTGCCAGCAGCTGGTGGGGTAATAGCAATCAGCCCCAGCATTTT
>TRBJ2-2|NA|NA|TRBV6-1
CASRGTAPNTGELFF
TGTGCCAGCCGCGGGACAGCTCCGAACACCGGGGAGCTGTTTTTT
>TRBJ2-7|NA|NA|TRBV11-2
CASTWDTTYEQYF
TGTGCCAGCACCTGGGACACCACTTACGAGCAGTACTTC
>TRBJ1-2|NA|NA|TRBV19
CASSAGTGSYGYTF
TGTGCCAGTAGTGCGGGCACTGGATCCTATGGCTACACCTTC
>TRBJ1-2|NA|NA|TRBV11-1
CASSLGWGNYGYTF
TGTGCCAGCAGCCTAGGGTGGGGAAACTATGGCTACACCTTC
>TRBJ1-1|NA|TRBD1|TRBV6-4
CASRGDSTEAFF
TGTGCCAGCAGGGGGGACAGCACTGAAGCTTTCTTT
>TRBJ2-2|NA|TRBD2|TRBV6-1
CASSDRGGRVGELFF
TGTGCCAGCAGTGACCGCGGAGGGAGGGTCGGGGAGCTGTTTTTT
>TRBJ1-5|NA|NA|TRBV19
CASSMHKVSNQPQHF
TGTGCCAGTAGTATGCATAAAGTTAGCAATCAGCCCCAGCATTTT
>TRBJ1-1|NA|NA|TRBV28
CASTLGTDQLRAFF
TGTGCCAGCACCCTCGGGACGGACCAGTTACGGGCTTTCTTT
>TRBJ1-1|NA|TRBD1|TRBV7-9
CASSLGTGVTEAFF
TGTGCCAGCAGCTTAGGGACAGGGGTCACTGAAGCTTTCTTT
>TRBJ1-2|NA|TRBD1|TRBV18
CASSPQGAARFYGYTF
TGTGCCAGCTCACCGCAGGGGGCGGCTCGCTTCTATGGCTACACCTTC
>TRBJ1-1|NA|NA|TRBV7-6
CASSLQAGLGLFTEAFF
TGTGCCAGCAGCCTACAGGCTGGCCTAGGGCTGTTCACTGAAGCTTTCTTT
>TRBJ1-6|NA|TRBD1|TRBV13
CASSQRQGNSPLHF
TGTGCCAGCAGCCAAAGACAGGGTAATTCACCCCTCCACTTT
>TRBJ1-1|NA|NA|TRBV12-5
CASGLSAKMNTEAFF
TGTGCTAGTGGTTTGAGCGCTAAGATGAACACTGAAGCTTTCTTT
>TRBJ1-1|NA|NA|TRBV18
CASSPQRGNTEAFF
TGTGCCAGCTCACCCCAAAGGGGGAACACTGAAGCTTTCTTT
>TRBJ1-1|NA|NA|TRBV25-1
CASSEMVGGAIRNTEAFF
TGTGCCAGCAGTGAAATGGTTGGGGGAGCGATAAGGAACACTGAAGCTTTCTTT
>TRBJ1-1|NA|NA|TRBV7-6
CASSLAPVNTEAFF
TGTGCCAGCAGCTTAGCGCCGGTGAACACTGAAGCTTTCTTT
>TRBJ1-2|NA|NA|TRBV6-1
CASSWGSGYTF
TGTGCCAGCAGTTGGGGATCTGGCTACACCTTC
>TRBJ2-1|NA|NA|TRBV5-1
CASRLTILLDEQFF
TGCGCCAGCAGGCTCACCATCTTGTTGGATGAGCAGTTCTTC
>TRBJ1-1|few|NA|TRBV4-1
CASTIGPHTEAFF
TGCGCCAGCACCATAGGGCCTCACACTGAAGCTTTCTTT
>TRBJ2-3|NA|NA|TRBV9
CASSVGTSDTQYF
TGTGCCAGCAGCGTAGGGACCTCAGATACGCAGTATTTT
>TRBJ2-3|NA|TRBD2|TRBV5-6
CASSMERLAGGPDTQYF
TGTGCCAGCAGCATGGAGCGACTAGCGGGGGGTCCAGATACGCAGTATTTT
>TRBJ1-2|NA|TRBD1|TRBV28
CASSLRQGTNYGYTF
TGTGCCAGCAGCCTCCGACAGGGGACTAACTATGGCTACACCTTC
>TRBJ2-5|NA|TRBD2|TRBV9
CASSVGALAGGQETQYF
TGTGCCAGCAGCGTAGGCGCCCTAGCGGGGGGGCAAGAGACCCAGTACTTC
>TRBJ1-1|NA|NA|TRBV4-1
CASSLHTGNTEAFF
TGCGCCAGCAGCCTACACACAGGGAATACTGAAGCTTTCTTT
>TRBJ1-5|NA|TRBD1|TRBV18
CASSPQEGTGVSQPQHF
TGTGCCAGCTCACCACAAGAAGGGACAGGGGTCAGTCAGCCCCAGCATTTT
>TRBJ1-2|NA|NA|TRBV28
CASRQGSDGYTF
TGTGCCAGCAGACAGGGAAGCGATGGCTACACCTTC
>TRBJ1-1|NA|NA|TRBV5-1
CASSLETTSTEAFF
TGCGCCAGCAGCTTAGAGACGACATCTACTGAAGCTTTCTTT
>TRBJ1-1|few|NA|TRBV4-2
CASSQDTNTEAFF
TGTGCCAGCAGCCAAGACACGAACACTGAAGCTTTCTTT
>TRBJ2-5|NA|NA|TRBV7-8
CASSLRGTHKETQYF
TGTGCCAGCAGCCTTCGCGGGACACATAAAGAGACCCAGTACTTC